These T cell receptor beta chains were read from a single sample in a study of CD8 T cells in ankylosing spondylitis. TCRdb re-called the 5' RACE reads with MiXCR, one entry per CDR3 protein. The sample shows 36,000 or so distinct CDR3 sequences, about an eighth of them seen only once. Specimen: synovial fluid, either unsorted or a sorted T cell fraction (not recorded which). The receptors stem from a male donor with ankylosing spondylitis. CDR3s include the opening cysteine and the closing phenylalanine or tryptophan. Fields, in order: D gene, clone size, J gene, V gene, CDR3 DNA, CDR3 protein. D genes are given only for firm matches. Rows give clone size only sometimes, using once, few, many, or a class for an expanded clone.

.,.,TRBJ2-3,TRBV6-2/TRBV6-3,TGTGCCAGCAGGGACAGAAGTACAGATACGCAGTATTTT,CASRDRSTDTQYF
TRBD2,many,TRBJ2-1,TRBV20-1,TGCAGTGCTCCCGAGGCTAGCGGGAGGATCGTTTACAATGAGCAGTTCTTC,CSAPEASGRIVYNEQFF
TRBD2,many,TRBJ2-2,TRBV4-1,TGCGCCAGCAGTCAAAGGGCACTAGCGGGGGCCACCGGGGAGCTGTTTTTT,CASSQRALAGATGELFF
.,few,TRBJ1-5,TRBV20-1,TGCAGTGCTAGAGGCCAGGGGCCCTATAGCAATCAGCCCCAGCATTTT,CSARGQGPYSNQPQHF
TRBD1,.,TRBJ1-4,TRBV3-1,TGTGCCAGCAGCCAGCAGGCGTGGCAGGGGGCGTCCAATGAAAAACTGTTTTTT,CASSQQAWQGASNEKLFF
.,.,TRBJ1-1,TRBV6-1,TGTGCCAGCGAGGGGACCACTGAAGCTTTCTTT,CASEGTTEAFF
.,.,TRBJ2-3,TRBV7-9,TGTGCCAGCAGCTTCCGGGACCGACCAGATACGCAGTATTTT,CASSFRDRPDTQYF
TRBD1,few,TRBJ1-1,TRBV27,TGTGCCAGCCGGGGCAGGGGGCGTCAGATCACTGAAGCTTTCTTT,CASRGRGRQITEAFF
TRBD2,few,TRBJ2-3,TRBV4-3,TGCGCCAGCAGCCAAGATGGTATACGGGGGGCAGATACGCAGTATTTT,CASSQDGIRGADTQYF
TRBD1,.,TRBJ1-1,TRBV29-1,TGCAGCATACAGGGGCCTAACCCTGAAGCTTTCTTT,CSIQGPNPEAFF
.,.,TRBJ2-1,TRBV2,TGTGCCAGCACCGAAGGGGACAATGAGCAGTTCTTC,CASTEGDNEQFF
.,few,TRBJ2-7,TRBV11-2,TGTGCCAGCACCCCCCTCTTTGCAGGGCCCTACGAGCAGTACTTC,CASTPLFAGPYEQYF
.,many,TRBJ1-1,TRBV7-9,TGTGCCAGCCAACCGAACAGGGTCGAGAACACTGAAGCTTTCTTT,CASQPNRVENTEAFF
.,.,TRBJ2-1,TRBV29-1,TGCAGCGTTGGAATCAAGGACTACAATGAGCAGTTCTTC,CSVGIKDYNEQFF
.,many,TRBJ2-7,TRBV12-3/TRBV12-4,TGTGCCAGCGGCCGGCAGAAAGGGGTTGACGAGCAGTACTTC,CASGRQKGVDEQYF
TRBD1,many,TRBJ2-1,TRBV6-4,TGTGCCAGCAGTGACTCGGCCGGGACAGGGGGGAATGAGCAGTTCTTC,CASSDSAGTGGNEQFF
.,.,TRBJ2-5,TRBV28,TGTGCCAGCAGTCTCCTCTGGGGGGAGACCCAAGAGACCCAGTACTTC,CASSLLWGETQETQYF
.,.,TRBJ1-3,TRBV6-5,TGTGCCAGCAGTTACAGGGGCAGGGGTTTTGGAAACACCATATATTTT,CASSYRGRGFGNTIYF
TRBD2,many,TRBJ2-7,TRBV7-9,TGTGCCAGCAGCCCAACTCTAGCGGGAGGTTACGAGCAGTACTTC,CASSPTLAGGYEQYF
.,many,TRBJ2-5,TRBV2,TGTGCCAGCAGTGAATGGCAAGAGACCCAGTACTTC,CASSEWQETQYF
TRBD2,.,TRBJ2-5,TRBV5-1,TGCGCCAGCAGCTTGCATATAGCGGGAGATCCAGAGACCCAGTACTTC,CASSLHIAGDPETQYF
.,few,TRBJ2-7,TRBV20-1,TGCAGTGCTGAGGACAGATCCTACGAGCAGTACTTC,CSAEDRSYEQYF
.,medium-sized,TRBJ1-5,TRBV20-1,TGCAGTGCTAGAGTGTTGAGCCAGGACAGTCAGCCCCAGCATTTT,CSARVLSQDSQPQHF
.,many,TRBJ2-1,TRBV6-2/TRBV6-3,TGTGCCAGCAGTTACGATAGCTCCTACAATGAGCAGTTCTTC,CASSYDSSYNEQFF
.,.,TRBJ2-2,TRBV19,TGTGCCAGTAGTATAGCCAGCACCGGGGAGCTGTTTTTT,CASSIASTGELFF
.,few,TRBJ2-7,TRBV3-1,TGTGCCAGCAGCCCAAGGTGGATCGGCGAGCAGTACTTC,CASSPRWIGEQYF
TRBD2,many,TRBJ2-2,TRBV7-9,TGTGCCAGCAGCTTACTAGCGGCGAACACCGGGGAGCTGTTTTTT,CASSLLAANTGELFF
.,few,TRBJ2-2,TRBV6-2/TRBV6-3,.,CASSQGEETGELFFF
TRBD2,few,TRBJ2-7,TRBV7-9,TGTGCCAGCAGCCCGACTAGCGGCGAGCAGTACTTC,CASSPTSGEQYF
.,.,TRBJ2-7,TRBV6-1,TGTGCCAGCAGTCCCCTCGGCTACGAGCAGTACTTC,CASSPLGYEQYF
.,few,TRBJ2-7,TRBV2,TGTGCCAGCAGTGCTCTAAGATTTACCTACGAGCAGTACTTC,CASSALRFTYEQYF